The 8 T cell receptor beta chains given below trace back to one sample, sequenced in a study of PD-L1 blockade in urothelial cancer. Method: immunoSEQ multiplex PCR; TCRdb's copy keeps in-frame clones and lacks some. The sample has fewer than 75,000 clones; roughly nine tenths are singletons. The time point is: pretreatment peripheral blood. This specimen consisted of PBMCs, obtained around atezolizumab (anti-PD-L1) treatment. Receptors originate from an older man with urothelial cancer.

The chain combines TRBV25-1 with TRBJ1-2; a weak D match, TRBD1 (5 bases). CDR1 and CDR2 from the germline V gene are MGHDK and SYGVNS. This CDR3 is built from 15 residues. Trimming removed 1 base from V and 6 bases from J, with 15 bases in between. The CDR3 nucleotides are TGTGCCAGCAGTGAATCGTTCAGGGAGGAGGATGGCTACACCTTC. This gives the protein CASSESFREEDGYTF.

CDR3 protein: CASSWTGGTNEKLFF. The DNA of the CDR3 is TGTGCCAGCAGTTGGACAGGGGGTACTAATGAAAAACTGTTTTTT. This chain joins TRBV27 and TRBJ1-4; 10 nucleotides match TRBD1. The ends lost 4 bases at V and 2 bases at J; junction bases unmatched: 1. This CDR3 contains 15 residues. Germline V gene data show CDR1 as MNHEY and CDR2 as SMNVEV (reference sequence).

This clone was detected only once. This sequence joins TRBV6-1 and TRBJ2-7, with TRBD1 matching 9 bases. This CDR3 has 15 amino acids. From germline, CDR1 is MNHNS and CDR2 SASEGT. The V and J ends lost 4 bases and 2 bases, in that order; junction bases with no gene match: 6. Here the CDR3 DNA reads TGTGCCAGCAGTGGAGGGACAGGGTTGGCCTACGAGCAGTACTTC. Its translation: CASSGGTGLAYEQYF.

The rearrangement links TRBV9 to TRBJ2-3, with 8 bases aligning to TRBD2. The CDR3 runs 14 residues. Germline V lookup: CDR1 SGDLS, CDR2 YYNGEE. V shed 0 bases and J 6 bases; nucleotides not matched to a gene: 3. In nucleotides, the CDR3 is TGTGCCAGCAGCGTAGGTACTAGCGGCGATACGCAGTATTTT. Protein: CASSVGTSGDTQYF.

The chain combines TRBV10-3 with TRBJ2-5, with 10 bases aligning to TRBD2. The CDR3 is made up of 18 amino acids. Per the germline V gene, CDR1 is ENHRY and CDR2 is SYGVKD. V shed 2 bases, J shed 0 bases, and the junction held 9 bases outside the gene matches. This CDR3 is CAISEGSLAGDHQETQYF. CDR3 DNA sequence: TGTGCCATCAGTGAGGGGTCCCTAGCGGGAGATCACCAAGAGACCCAGTACTTC.

This chain uses TRBV5-6 with TRBJ2-2; D is unclear. V was trimmed by 7 bases and J by 4 bases, leaving 11 bases between them. The CDR3 runs 13 residues. CDR1 is SGHDT and CDR2 is YYEEEE in the germline V gene. The CDR3 sequence is CASGGVSTGELFF. In DNA, the CDR3 is TGTGCCAGCGGCGGAGTCTCCACCGGGGAGCTGTTTTTT.

The chain combines TRBV30 with TRBJ1-2; 7 bases are a match to TRBD1. Germline CDR1 is GTSNPN and CDR2 is SVGIG (reference sequence). The V and J ends lost 3 bases and 4 bases, in that order; junction bases with no gene match: 5. The CDR3 loop spans 13 amino acids. CDR3 protein: CAWRRDSGYGYTF. CDR3 coding DNA: TGTGCCTGGAGGCGGGACAGCGGCTATGGCTACACCTTC. Full variable domain (missing parts from reference TRBV30 and TRBJ1-2): SQTIHQWPATLVQPVGSPLSLECTVEGTSNPNLYWYRQAAGRGLQLLFYSVGIGQISSEVPQNLSASRPQDRQFILSSKKLLLSDSGFYLCAWRRDSGYGYTFGSGTRLTVV.

The chain recombines TRBV6-5 with TRBJ2-3, with D perhaps TRBD2 (5 bases). The CDR3 has 14 amino acids. V shed 6 bases and J shed 1 base, with 11 bases lying between them. Germline CDR1 and CDR2: MNHEY and SVGAGI. CDR3 bases: TGTGCCAGCAGACCCCACGGGGGCACAGATACGCAGTATTTT. Translating it yields CASRPHGGTDTQYF.